These 32 T cell receptor beta chains share one sample of origin, sequenced in a study of CD8 T cells in Susac syndrome. A quantity of roughly 0.5 to 1 ug RNA underwent reverse transcription using random hexamers. TCRdb passed the immunoSEQ multiplex PCR reads through MiXCR, listing each CDR3 protein once. The sample includes more than 130,000 distinct CDR3 sequences, roughly 94% of them seen just once. Sequencing used CD8+ T cells from PBMCs. The receptors come from a human donor in good health.

The rearrangement uses TRBV4-3 and TRBJ1-3; D is possibly TRBD1 (6 bases). V was pared by 3 bases and J by 0 bases, with 15 bases between. CDR1 and CDR2 (germline): LGHNA, YSLEER. The CDR3 length is 17 residues. CDR3 loop: CASSHTYRANSGNTIYF. CDR3 DNA sequence: TGCGCCAGCAGCCACACCTACAGGGCGAACTCTGGAAACACCATATATTTT.

This clonotype has only a few counts. This rearrangement joins TRBV12-3 or TRBV12-4 to TRBJ2-1; TRBD1 might be the D (6 bases). V shed 8 bases and J shed 3 bases, with 20 bases lying between them. This CDR3 comprises 16 residues. The CDR3 protein is CASSSEQRGNYNEQFF. The DNA of the CDR3 is TGTGCCAGCTCCTCGGAGCAGAGGGGGAACTACAATGAGCAGTTCTTC.

This sequence joins TRBV27 and TRBJ2-5, with D tentatively TRBD1 or TRBD2 (5 bases each). CDR1 and CDR2 (germline): MNHEY, SMNVEV (reference sequence). The CDR3 length is 12 residues. V was cut by 9 bases and J by 1 base, with 9 bases left in between. This CDR3 is CASGTPQETQYF. The DNA for the CDR3 is TGTGCCAGTGGGACCCCCCAAGAGACCCAGTACTTC.

V usage is TRBV9 and J usage is TRBJ2-1, with 7 bases fitting TRBD2. The germline V gene encodes CDR1 SGDLS and CDR2 YYNGEE. This CDR3 has 15 residues. The V segment lost 0 bases and the J segment 2 bases; nucleotides outside the gene matches: 2. CDR3 DNA: TGTGCCAGCAGCGTAGGTGGGAGGGCCTACAATGAGCAGTTCTTC. Amino acids: CASSVGGRAYNEQFF.

This clonotype was found once. CDR3 nucleotide sequence: TGTGCCACCAGCAGAGATCTCCCATCACACTACACCTTC. Protein: CATSRDLPSHYTF. The V gene is TRBV15, the J gene TRBJ1-2; no reliable D call. The CDR3 is 13 amino acids. The germline V gene encodes CDR1 LNHNV and CDR2 YYDKDF (reference sequence). With 0 bases removed from V and 10 bases from J, the gap between germline ends came to 12 bases.

This chain links TRBV7-9 with TRBJ2-7; no reliable D call. Germline V gene data show CDR1 as SEHNR and CDR2 as FQNEAQ (reference sequence). CDR3 length: 17 residues. Trimming shortened V by 5 bases and J by 3 bases, and 23 bases separated the two germline ends. CDR3 amino acids: CASSPHALPHRVYEQYF. CDR3 bases: TGTGCCAGCAGCCCCCATGCGTTACCCCATCGGGTCTACGAGCAGTACTTC.

The chain joins TRBV20-1 to TRBJ1-5; a weak D match, TRBD1 (6 bases). The germline V gene has CDR1 DFQATT and CDR2 SNEGSKA (reference sequence). There are 14 residues in the CDR3. Trimming left V 2 bases short and J 5 bases short, with 13 bases between. The CDR3 DNA is TGCAGTGCTAGAAAAAAGACAGGTGATCAGCCCCAGCATTTT. Protein: CSARKKTGDQPQHF.

The chain links TRBV7-6 to TRBJ2-7, with TRBD1 matching over 11 bases. Trimming cost V 9 bases and J 4 bases; bases outside gene matches: 5. This CDR3 comprises 13 residues. Germline values: CDR1 SGHVS, CDR2 FNYEAQ. The CDR3 nucleotides read TGTGCCAGTTCCGGACAGGGGGCATACGAGCAGTACTTC. Translated: CASSGQGAYEQYF. Full variable domain (remainder filled in from reference TRBV7-6 and TRBJ2-7): GAGVSQSPRYKVTKRGQDVALRCDPISGHVSLYWYRQALGQGPEFLTYFNYEAQQDKSGLPNDRFSAERPEGSISTLTIQRTEQRDSAMYRCASSGQGAYEQYFGPGTRLTVT.

The chain is built from TRBV7-8 and TRBJ2-5, with 9 bases aligning to TRBD2. With 9 bases clipped from V and 3 bases from J, the junction kept 8 bases outside the gene matches. CDR1 is SGHVS and CDR2 is FQNEAQ in the germline V gene. The CDR3 has 14 residues. CDR3 sequence: CASWPGLAKETQYF. The DNA for the CDR3 is TGTGCCAGTTGGCCGGGACTAGCCAAAGAGACCCAGTACTTC. Full variable domain (outside the CDR3, taken from reference TRBV7-8 and TRBJ2-5): GAGVSQSPRYKVAKRGQDVALRCDPISGHVSLFWYQQALGQGPEFLTYFQNEAQLDKSGLPSDRFFAERPEGSVSTLKIQRTQQEDSAVYLCASWPGLAKETQYFGPGTRLLVL.

This chain joins TRBV7-9 and TRBJ2-1; no definite D call. V lost 4 bases and J lost 9, with 7 bases in between. The CDR3 extends over 11 amino acids. Germline V gene sequence: CDR1 SEHNR, CDR2 FQNEAQ (reference sequence). CDR3 DNA: TGTGCCAGCAGCTCTGCGCCTGAGCAGTTCTTC. Its translation: CASSSAPEQFF. The whole variable domain, filled in from reference TRBV7-9 and TRBJ2-1, reads DTGVSQNPRHKITKRGQNVTFRCDPISEHNRLYWYRQTLGQGPEFLTYFQNEAQLEKSRLLSDRFSAERPKGSFSTLEIQRTEQGDSAMYLCASSSAPEQFFGPGTRLTVL.

This chain links TRBV29-1 with TRBJ2-1; 7 bases match TRBD2. CDR1 and CDR2 from the germline V gene are SQVTM and ANQGSEA. The V gene end was trimmed by 3 bases and the J gene end by 0 bases; junction bases not matched to a gene: 5. This CDR3 has 15 residues. The CDR3 region is CSVDARGSSYNEQFF. The DNA of the CDR3 is TGCAGCGTTGACGCCCGCGGGAGCTCCTACAATGAGCAGTTCTTC.

V is TRBV24-1 and J is TRBJ2-5; no reliable D call. The CDR3 totals 14 residues. Germline values: CDR1 KGHDR, CDR2 SFDVKD. V was cut by 1 base and J by 4 bases, with 9 bases left in between. The CDR3: CATSDFKGGETQYF. CDR3 in DNA: TGTGCCACCAGTGATTTTAAGGGTGGAGAGACCCAGTACTTC.

This chain links TRBV24-1 with TRBJ2-7; D assignment may be TRBD1 or TRBD2 (5 bases each). The CDR3 is made up of 13 amino acids. V was shortened by 9 bases and J by 1 base, with 12 bases between the two germline ends. CDR1 KGHDR and CDR2 SFDVKD come from the germline V gene. CDR3 in DNA: TGTGCCACCTCCCGAGGGGCATCCTACGAGCAGTACTTC. Its protein is CATSRGASYEQYF.

This sequence joins TRBV13 and TRBJ1-2; TRBD1 matches 9 bases. Per germline, CDR1 PRHDT and CDR2 FYEKMQ (reference sequence). V lost 3 bases and J lost 1; bases outside the gene matches: 3. The CDR3 is 15 amino acids. The CDR3 here is CASSLRGQGNYGYTF. Written as DNA, the CDR3 is TGTGCCAGCAGCTTGCGGGGACAGGGTAACTATGGCTACACCTTC.

The V gene is TRBV7-3, the J gene TRBJ1-1, with D uncertain. The CDR3 is 15 residues long. Looked up from germline, CDR1 is SGHTA and CDR2 is FQGTGA. The V end was cut by 0 bases, the J end by 1 base, with 9 bases between. The CDR3 here is CASSLTLSENTEAFF. For the CDR3, the DNA is TGTGCCAGCAGCTTAACCCTCTCGGAGAACACTGAAGCTTTCTTT.

The rearrangement uses TRBV15 and TRBJ2-1; D is perhaps TRBD2 (5 bases). The CDR3 spans 16 residues. In germline, CDR1 is LNHNV, CDR2 YYDKDF (reference sequence). V lost 1 base, J lost 8 bases, and 18 bases lay in between. CDR3 coding DNA: TGTGCCACCAGCAGAGGGTTGGGAGTCCCCGGGGATGAGCAGTTCTTC. Translated, it gives CATSRGLGVPGDEQFF.

This chain joins TRBV6-5 and TRBJ2-1; D remains ambiguous. CDR3 size: 17 residues. Trimming removed 2 bases from V and 3 bases from J, with 17 bases in between. From germline, CDR1 is MNHEY and CDR2 SVGAGI. CDR3 DNA: TGTGCCAGCAGTTACCTCCCCGGGTCATCTAACTACAATGAGCAGTTCTTC. It codes for CASSYLPGSSNYNEQFF.

CDR3 region: CASSPPQGGYGYTF. The CDR3 bases are TGTGCCAGCAGCCCACCACAGGGTGGCTATGGCTACACCTTC. The genes are TRBV7-2 and TRBJ1-2; D possibly corresponds to TRBD1 (6 bases). This CDR3 is 14 amino acids long. Germline loops: CDR1 SGHTA, CDR2 FQGNSA. V was cut by 5 bases and J by 4 bases, with 14 bases left in between.

The V call is TRBV27, the J call TRBJ2-1; D may be TRBD1 or TRBD2 (5 bases each). Germline assignment: CDR1 MNHEY and CDR2 SMNVEV (reference sequence). Trimming shortened V by 0 bases and J by 4 bases, and 13 bases separated the two germline ends. The CDR3 covers 16 residues. The CDR3 sequence is CASSLSGPLKYNEQFF. For the CDR3, the DNA is TGTGCCAGCAGTTTATCGGGACCATTAAAATACAATGAGCAGTTCTTC.

The rearrangement joins TRBV7-8 to TRBJ2-7, with 11 nucleotides matching TRBD2. This CDR3 spans 14 amino acids. V shed 10 bases, J shed 2 bases, and the junction held 7 bases outside the gene matches. Germline V lookup: CDR1 SGHVS, CDR2 FQNEAQ. Here the CDR3 DNA reads TGTGCCACCGTTCCGGGACTAGCGGCCTACGAGCAGTACTTC. This encodes CATVPGLAAYEQYF.

On this clonotype: The junction and the germline gene differ at one end; a read error may be behind it. The CDR3 coding sequence is TGCAGTGCTGGAGATACAGATACGCAGTATTTT. Translated, it gives CSAGDTDTQYF. The rearrangement joins TRBV20-1 to TRBJ2-3; D is unresolved. The CDR3 is made up of 11 amino acids. CDR1 and CDR2 from the germline V gene are DFQATT and SNEGSKA (reference sequence).

This clonotype showed up just once. The chain carries TRBV29-1 and TRBJ2-7; TRBD2 aligns across 12 bases. V shed 6 bases, J shed 5 bases, and the junction held 2 bases outside the gene matches. This CDR3 contains 12 residues. The germline gives CDR1 SQVTM, CDR2 ANQGSEA. Written as DNA, the CDR3 is TGCAGCGTCAGGACTAGCGGGAACGAGCAGTACTTC. It translates to CSVRTSGNEQYF.

The rearrangement links TRBV7-9 to TRBJ2-1; no clear D. The CDR3 is made up of 14 amino acids. Trimming took 3 bases from V and 7 from J, leaving 13 bases between them. Germline CDR1 reads SEHNR; CDR2 reads FQNEAQ (reference sequence). In DNA form, the CDR3 reads TGTGCCAGCAGCTTTTCCAAATTCCTAAATGAGCAGTTCTTC. Translation: CASSFSKFLNEQFF.

J is TRBJ2-3 and V is TRBV27; possibly TRBD1 for D (6 bases). This CDR3 comprises 13 residues. V lost 5 bases to trimming and J lost 3 bases, with 9 bases between them. Germline V gene data show CDR1 as MNHEY and CDR2 as SMNVEV (reference sequence). In DNA, the CDR3 is TGTGCCAGCAGTGGGGGCATTACAGATACGCAGTATTTT. Its translation is CASSGGITDTQYF.

V gene TRBV27 combines with J gene TRBJ1-2; TRBD1 agrees at 7 bases. The CDR3 sequence is 14 residues long. V dropped 6 bases and J dropped 0; count of bases not matched to a gene: 4. Germline assignment: CDR1 MNHEY and CDR2 SMNVEV (reference sequence). As DNA, the CDR3 is TGTGCCAGCAGAAGGGGGCCTTCTAACTATGGCTACACCTTC. Translating gives CASRRGPSNYGYTF.

The chain employs TRBV13 and TRBJ2-1; 15 bases fit TRBD2. Germline V gives CDR1 PRHDT, CDR2 FYEKMQ (reference sequence). The V and J ends lost 6 bases and 8 bases, in that order; junction bases with no gene match: 11. There are 17 residues in the CDR3. The CDR3 loop reads CASSRGLAGGPRYEQFF. The CDR3, as DNA: TGTGCCAGCAGTCGCGGACTAGCGGGAGGGCCGCGCTATGAGCAGTTCTTC.

The CDR3: CASSHRSTYNEQFF. CDR3 coding DNA: TGTGCCAGCAGCCACAGGTCAACCTACAATGAGCAGTTCTTC. The J gene is TRBJ2-1, the V gene TRBV14; D remains ambiguous. This CDR3 is 14 amino acids long. Germline-derived CDR1 and CDR2 are SGHDN and FVKESK. Trimming cost V 3 bases and J 2 bases, with 8 bases left between them.

The chain couples TRBV27 to TRBJ1-2; 7 bases line up with TRBD1. In germline, CDR1 is MNHEY, CDR2 SMNVEV (reference sequence). The CDR3 has 14 residues. Germline trimming cut 2 bases from V and 7 bases from J; bases unmatched to any gene: 7. This CDR3 reads CASSLQGVRSGYTF. CDR3 sequence (DNA): TGTGCCAGCAGTTTACAGGGGGTCCGTTCTGGCTACACCTTC.

V gene TRBV29-1 combines with J gene TRBJ2-3; TRBD2 matches at 13 bases. Germline V lookup: CDR1 SQVTM, CDR2 ANQGSEA. The CDR3 is 18 amino acids. J gave up 2 bases and V 5 bases, and 13 bases lay outside the gene matches. The DNA for the CDR3 is TGCAGCGTTTCACTAGCGGGAGGGCCGATGGTAACCACAGATACGCAGTATTTT. Its protein product is CSVSLAGGPMVTTDTQYF.

V gene TRBV29-1 combines with J gene TRBJ2-5; TRBD2 matches 10 bases. This CDR3 has 15 amino acids. Germline-derived CDR1 and CDR2 are SQVTM and ANQGSEA. V was clipped by 1 base and J by 2 bases; unmatched bases: 4. CDR3: CSVEGTSGNQETQYF. The CDR3 DNA reads as TGCAGCGTTGAAGGGACTAGCGGAAATCAAGAGACCCAGTACTTC.

The J gene is TRBJ2-1, the V gene TRBV6-2 or TRBV6-3; 7 bases are a match to TRBD2. Looked up from germline, CDR1 is MNHEY and CDR2 is SVGEGT. This CDR3 contains 16 residues. The J segment lost 3 bases and the V segment lost 2 bases, leaving 7 bases of the junction unmatched. Written as DNA, the CDR3 is TGTGCCAGCAGTTACCCTAGCGGAGGGAACTACAATGAGCAGTTCTTC. It codes for CASSYPSGGNYNEQFF.

This CDR3 reads CASRRTKSYEQYF. DNA for the CDR3: TGTGCCAGCAGGCGGACGAAGTCCTACGAGCAGTACTTC. This rearrangement joins TRBV27 to TRBJ2-7; D unclear. This CDR3 is 13 amino acids long. CDR1 MNHEY and CDR2 SMNVEV come from the germline V gene (reference sequence). Deletions cut 6 bases from V and 1 base from J, with 10 bases between.